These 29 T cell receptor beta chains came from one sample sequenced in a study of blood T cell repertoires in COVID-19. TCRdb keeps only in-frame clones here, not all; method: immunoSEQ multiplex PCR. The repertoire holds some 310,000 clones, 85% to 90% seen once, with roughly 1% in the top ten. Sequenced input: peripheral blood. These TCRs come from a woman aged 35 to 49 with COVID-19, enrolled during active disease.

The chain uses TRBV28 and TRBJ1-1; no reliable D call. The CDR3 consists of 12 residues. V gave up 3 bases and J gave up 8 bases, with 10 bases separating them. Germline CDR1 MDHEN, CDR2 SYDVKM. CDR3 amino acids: CASSFFGLEAFF. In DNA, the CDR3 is TGTGCCAGCAGTTTTTTTGGACTAGAAGCTTTCTTT.

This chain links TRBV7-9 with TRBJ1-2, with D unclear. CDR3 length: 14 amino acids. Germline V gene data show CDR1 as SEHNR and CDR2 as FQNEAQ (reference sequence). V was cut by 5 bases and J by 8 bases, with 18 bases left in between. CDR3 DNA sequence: TGTGCCAGCAGCCCTCGGGAGGCGTTGGGGGGCTACACCTTC. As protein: CASSPREALGGYTF.

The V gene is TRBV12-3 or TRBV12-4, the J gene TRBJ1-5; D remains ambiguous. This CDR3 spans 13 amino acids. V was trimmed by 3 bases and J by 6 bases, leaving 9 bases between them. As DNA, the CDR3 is TGTGCCAGCAGTTTCGGTACGGGTCAGCCCCAGCATTTT. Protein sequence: CASSFGTGQPQHF.

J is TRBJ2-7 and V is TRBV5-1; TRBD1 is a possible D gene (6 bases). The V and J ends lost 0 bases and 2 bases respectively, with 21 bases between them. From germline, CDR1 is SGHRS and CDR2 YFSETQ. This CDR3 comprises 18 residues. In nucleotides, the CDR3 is TGCGCCAGCAGCTTGGCCGATTTTTTTGCAGGGGATGCCTACGAGCAGTACTTC. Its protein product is CASSLADFFAGDAYEQYF. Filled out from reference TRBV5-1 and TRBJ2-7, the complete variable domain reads KAGVTQTPRYLIKTRGQQVTLSCSPISGHRSVSWYQQTPGQGLQFLFEYFSETQRNKGNFPGRFSGRQFSNSRSEMNVSTLELGDSALYLCASSLADFFAGDAYEQYFGPGTRLTVT.

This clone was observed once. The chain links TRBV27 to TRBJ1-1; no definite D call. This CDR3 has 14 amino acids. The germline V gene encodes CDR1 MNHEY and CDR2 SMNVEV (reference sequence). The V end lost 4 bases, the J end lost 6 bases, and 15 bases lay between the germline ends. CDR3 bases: TGTGCCAGCAGTTCTCCGGGGAAGTTCTCTGAAGCTTTCTTT. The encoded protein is CASSSPGKFSEAFF.

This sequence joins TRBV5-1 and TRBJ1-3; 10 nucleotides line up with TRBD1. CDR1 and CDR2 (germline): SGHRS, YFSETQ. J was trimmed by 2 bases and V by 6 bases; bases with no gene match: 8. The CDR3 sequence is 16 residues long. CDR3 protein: CASTPGGTGAGNTIYF. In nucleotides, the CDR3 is TGCGCCAGCACCCCGGGCGGGACAGGGGCTGGAAACACCATATATTTT.

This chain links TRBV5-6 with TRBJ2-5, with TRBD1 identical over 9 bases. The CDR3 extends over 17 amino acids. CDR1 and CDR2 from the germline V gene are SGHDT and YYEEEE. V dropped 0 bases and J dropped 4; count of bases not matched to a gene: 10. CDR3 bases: TGTGCCAGCAGCTTGGACGGACAGGGGCCCCCGAGAGAGACCCAGTACTTC. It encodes CASSLDGQGPPRETQYF.

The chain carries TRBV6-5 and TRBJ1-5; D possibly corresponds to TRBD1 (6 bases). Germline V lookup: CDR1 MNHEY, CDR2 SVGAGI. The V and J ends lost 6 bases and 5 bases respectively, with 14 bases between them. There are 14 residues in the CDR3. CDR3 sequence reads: CASRKRGGDQPQHF. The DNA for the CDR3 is TGTGCCAGCAGGAAACGGGGGGGCGATCAGCCCCAGCATTTT.

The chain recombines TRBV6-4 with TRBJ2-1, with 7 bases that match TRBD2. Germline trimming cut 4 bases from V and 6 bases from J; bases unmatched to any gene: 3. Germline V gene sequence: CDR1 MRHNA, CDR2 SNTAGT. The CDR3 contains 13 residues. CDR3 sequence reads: CASSGGEGNEQFF. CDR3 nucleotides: TGTGCCAGCAGTGGGGGGGAGGGCAATGAGCAGTTCTTC.

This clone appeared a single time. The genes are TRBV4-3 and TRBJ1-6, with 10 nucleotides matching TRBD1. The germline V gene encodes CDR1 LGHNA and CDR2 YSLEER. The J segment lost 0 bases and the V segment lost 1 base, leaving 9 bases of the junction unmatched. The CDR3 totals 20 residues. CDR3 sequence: CASSQGRGQGVSSYNSPLHF. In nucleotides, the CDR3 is TGCGCCAGCAGCCAAGGCCGCGGACAGGGGGTCAGCTCCTATAATTCACCCCTCCACTTT.

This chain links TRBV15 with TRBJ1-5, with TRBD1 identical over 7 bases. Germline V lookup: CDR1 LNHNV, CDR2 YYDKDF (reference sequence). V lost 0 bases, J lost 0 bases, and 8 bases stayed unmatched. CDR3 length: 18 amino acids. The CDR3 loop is CATSRDWPQGISNQPQHF. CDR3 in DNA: TGTGCCACCAGCAGAGATTGGCCACAGGGGATTAGCAATCAGCCCCAGCATTTT.

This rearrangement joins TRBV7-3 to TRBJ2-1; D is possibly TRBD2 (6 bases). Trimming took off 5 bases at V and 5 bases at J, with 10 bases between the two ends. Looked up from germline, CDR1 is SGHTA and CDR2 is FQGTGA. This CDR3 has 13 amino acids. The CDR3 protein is CASSPGGNNEQFF. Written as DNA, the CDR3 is TGTGCCAGCAGCCCAGGAGGGAACAATGAGCAGTTCTTC. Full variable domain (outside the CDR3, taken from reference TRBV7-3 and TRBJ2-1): GAGVSQTPSNKVTEKGKYVELRCDPISGHTALYWYRQSLGQGPEFLIYFQGTGAADDSGLPNDRFFAVRPEGSVSTLKIQRTERGDSAVYLCASSPGGNNEQFFGPGTRLTVL.

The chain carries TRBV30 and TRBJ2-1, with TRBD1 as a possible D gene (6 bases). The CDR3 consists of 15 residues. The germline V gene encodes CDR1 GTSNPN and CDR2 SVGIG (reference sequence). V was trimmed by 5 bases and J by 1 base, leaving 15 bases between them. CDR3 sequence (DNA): TGTGCCTGGGGATGGGGGCCGGGTTCCTACAATGAGCAGTTCTTC. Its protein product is CAWGWGPGSYNEQFF.

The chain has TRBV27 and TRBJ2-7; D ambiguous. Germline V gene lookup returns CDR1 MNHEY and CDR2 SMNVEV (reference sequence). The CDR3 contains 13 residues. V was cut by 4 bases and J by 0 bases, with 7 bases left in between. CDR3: CASSYSHSYEQYF. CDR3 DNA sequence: TGTGCCAGCAGTTACAGCCACTCCTACGAGCAGTACTTC.

CDR3 nucleotides: TGTGCCAGCAGCCCTATGGGAACAGGCCTCTATGGCTACACCTTC. This translates into CASSPMGTGLYGYTF. This chain uses TRBV28 with TRBJ1-2, with D tentatively TRBD1 (5 bases). V was shortened by 6 bases and J by 4 bases, with 18 bases between the two germline ends. The V gene's germline CDR1 is MDHEN and CDR2 SYDVKM. The CDR3 is made up of 15 amino acids.

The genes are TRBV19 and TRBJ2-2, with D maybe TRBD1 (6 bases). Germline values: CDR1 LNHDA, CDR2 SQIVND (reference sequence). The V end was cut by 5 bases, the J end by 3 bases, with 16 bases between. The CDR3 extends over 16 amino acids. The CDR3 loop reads CASSPQRYRDTGELFF. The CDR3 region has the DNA TGTGCCAGTAGTCCACAAAGGTACAGGGACACCGGGGAGCTGTTTTTT.

The CDR3 bases are TGTGCCAGCAGCATACCGGGACAGATGAATGAAAAACTGTTTTTT. This gives the protein CASSIPGQMNEKLFF. The chain recombines TRBV28 with TRBJ1-4; 7 bases are a match to TRBD1. V lost 6 bases, J lost 5 bases, and 9 bases stayed unmatched. The CDR3 is 15 amino acids. The V gene's germline CDR1 is MDHEN and CDR2 SYDVKM.

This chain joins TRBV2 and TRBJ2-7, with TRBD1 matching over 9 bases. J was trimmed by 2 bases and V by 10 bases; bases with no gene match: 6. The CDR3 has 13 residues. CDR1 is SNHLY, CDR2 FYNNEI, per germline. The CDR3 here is CATRQGGTYEQYF. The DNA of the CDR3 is TGTGCCACTCGACAGGGGGGAACCTACGAGCAGTACTTC.

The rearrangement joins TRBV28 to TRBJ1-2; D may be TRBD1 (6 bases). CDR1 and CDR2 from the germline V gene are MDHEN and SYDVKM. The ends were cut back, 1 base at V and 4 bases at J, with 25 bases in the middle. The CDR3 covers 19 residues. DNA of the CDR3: TGTGCCAGCAGTTTATCCCCTAACAGGGACCAGCTGCGCCCCTATGGCTACACCTTC. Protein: CASSLSPNRDQLRPYGYTF.

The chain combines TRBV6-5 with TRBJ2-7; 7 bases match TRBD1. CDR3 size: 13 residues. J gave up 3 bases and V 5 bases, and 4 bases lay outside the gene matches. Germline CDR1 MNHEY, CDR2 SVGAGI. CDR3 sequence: CASSPGGFYEQYF. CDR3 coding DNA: TGTGCCAGCAGTCCAGGGGGTTTCTACGAGCAGTACTTC.

In DNA form, the CDR3 reads TGCGCCAGCAGCTTTAGGCGGGGAGGCACAGATACGCAGTATTTT. Protein product: CASSFRRGGTDTQYF. The chain is built from TRBV5-1 and TRBJ2-3, with D possibly being TRBD2 (6 bases). Germline V gives CDR1 SGHRS, CDR2 YFSETQ. The CDR3 sequence is 15 residues long. V was shortened by 2 bases and J by 1 base, with 11 bases between the two germline ends.

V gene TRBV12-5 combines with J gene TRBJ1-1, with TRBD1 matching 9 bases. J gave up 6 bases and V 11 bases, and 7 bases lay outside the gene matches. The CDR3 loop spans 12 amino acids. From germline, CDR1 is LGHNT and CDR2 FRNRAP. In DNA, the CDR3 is TGTGCTTCCGGGACAGGGTTTTCTGAAGCTTTCTTT. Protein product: CASGTGFSEAFF.

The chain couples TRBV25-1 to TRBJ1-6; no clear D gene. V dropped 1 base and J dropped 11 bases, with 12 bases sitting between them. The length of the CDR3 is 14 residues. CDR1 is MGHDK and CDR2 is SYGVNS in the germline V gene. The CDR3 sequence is CASSESSGYPPLHF. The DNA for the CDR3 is TGTGCCAGCAGTGAATCGTCGGGGTACCCACCCCTCCACTTT.

In DNA, the CDR3 is TGTGCCAGCAGCCTCGGGACAGGGCGGAACACCATATATTTT. It yields the protein CASSLGTGRNTIYF. The chain recombines TRBV7-6 with TRBJ1-3, with 9 bases that match TRBD1. The J segment lost 7 bases and the V segment lost 5 bases, leaving 6 bases of the junction unmatched. This CDR3 region has 14 residues. The germline gives CDR1 SGHVS, CDR2 FNYEAQ.

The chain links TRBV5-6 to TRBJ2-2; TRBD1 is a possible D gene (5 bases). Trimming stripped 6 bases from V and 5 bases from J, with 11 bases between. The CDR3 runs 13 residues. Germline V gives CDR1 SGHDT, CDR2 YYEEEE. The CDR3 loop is CASIRVKTGELFF. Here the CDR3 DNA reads TGTGCCAGCATCAGGGTAAAGACCGGGGAGCTGTTTTTT.

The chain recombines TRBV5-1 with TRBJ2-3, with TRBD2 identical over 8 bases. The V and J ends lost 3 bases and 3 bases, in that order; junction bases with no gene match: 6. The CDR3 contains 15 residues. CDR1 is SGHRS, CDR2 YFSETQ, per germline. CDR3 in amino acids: CASSSLAGKTDTQYF. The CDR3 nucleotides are TGCGCCAGCAGCTCCTTAGCGGGAAAGACAGATACGCAGTATTTT.

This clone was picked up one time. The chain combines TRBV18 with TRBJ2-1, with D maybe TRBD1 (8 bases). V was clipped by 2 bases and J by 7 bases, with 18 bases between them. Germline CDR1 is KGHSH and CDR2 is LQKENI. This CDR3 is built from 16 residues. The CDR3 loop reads CASSPDGAQGGNEQFF. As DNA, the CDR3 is TGTGCCAGCTCACCAGACGGAGCACAGGGGGGGAATGAGCAGTTCTTC.

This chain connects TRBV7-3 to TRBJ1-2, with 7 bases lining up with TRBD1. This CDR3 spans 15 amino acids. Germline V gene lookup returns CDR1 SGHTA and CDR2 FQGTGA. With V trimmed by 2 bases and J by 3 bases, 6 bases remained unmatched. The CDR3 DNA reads TGTGCCAGCAGCTTACTTGGAGGGGGCTACTATGGCTACACCTTC. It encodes CASSLLGGGYYGYTF. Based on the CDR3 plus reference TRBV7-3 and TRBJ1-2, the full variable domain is GAGVSQTPSNKVTEKGKYVELRCDPISGHTALYWYRQSLGQGPEFLIYFQGTGAADDSGLPNDRFFAVRPEGSVSTLKIQRTERGDSAVYLCASSLLGGGYYGYTFGSGTRLTVV.

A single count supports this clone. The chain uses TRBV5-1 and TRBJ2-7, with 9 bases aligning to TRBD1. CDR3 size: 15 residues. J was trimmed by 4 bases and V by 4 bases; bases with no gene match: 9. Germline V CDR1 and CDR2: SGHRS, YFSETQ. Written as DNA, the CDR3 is TGCGCCAGCAGCCCGCCGGGACAGGGATCTTACGAGCAGTACTTC. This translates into CASSPPGQGSYEQYF. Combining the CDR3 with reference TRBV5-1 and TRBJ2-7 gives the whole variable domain KAGVTQTPRYLIKTRGQQVTLSCSPISGHRSVSWYQQTPGQGLQFLFEYFSETQRNKGNFPGRFSGRQFSNSRSEMNVSTLELGDSALYLCASSPPGQGSYEQYFGPGTRLTVT.